This paragraph reports one TCR beta chain. Its antigen remains unknown. V lost 1 base to trimming and J lost 2 bases, with 5 bases between them. Germline CDR1 and CDR2: MGHRA and YSYEKL. CDR3 length: 14 amino acids. This record belongs to a study of post-analysis software for immune sequencing data. The study, taken as a whole, reports: Relative to controls, patients had roughly five TRBV segments at higher frequency, with TRBV5-6, TRBV5-1 and TRBV20-1 among these.

cDNA libraries for TCR beta contained unique molecular identifiers. TCRdb independently ran MiXCR on the PCR reads; one entry per CDR3 protein. This table has about 180,000 distinct CDR3 sequences, approximately 30% appearing once. This sequence joins TRBV4-1 and TRBJ2-2; D gene uncertain. Sequences were obtained from blood. This TCR was recovered from a girl aged 5 to 17 with multiple sclerosis. CDR3 protein: CASSQGPNTGELFF. CDR3 nucleotides: TGCGCCAGCAGCCAAGGACCCAACACCGGGGAGCTGTTTTTT.